These 3 T cell receptor beta chains came from one sample sequenced in a study of cytomegalovirus exposure and HLA in healthy donors. PCR used 60 Vbeta primers and 13 Jbeta primers. Assay used: immunoSEQ multiplex PCR; TCRdb lists only in-frame clones, some missing. The table has about 160,000 clones, roughly 85% seen once. The specimen sequenced was PBMCs. The receptor source for this set is a young man in good health and CMV-seropositive.

This clone was seen just once. The CDR3 loop reads CASSYGQRGAYEQYF. The CDR3 coding sequence is TGTGCCAGCAGTTACGGTCAGCGGGGAGCCTACGAGCAGTACTTC. The chain has TRBV6-5 and TRBJ2-7; 7 bases agree with TRBD2. This CDR3 has 15 amino acids. Germline CDR1 MNHEY, CDR2 SVGAGI. V shed 2 bases and J 2 bases; nucleotides not matched to a gene: 6.

To note about this clone: The junction differs from germline at one of its ends, possibly a read error. The chain links TRBV7-9 to TRBJ1-6; 8 bases match TRBD1. The V gene's germline CDR1 is SEHNR and CDR2 FQNEAQ (reference sequence). CDR3 length: 15 amino acids. CDR3 loop: CSSSSTGATRSPLHF. For the CDR3, the DNA is TGTTCCAGCAGTTCGACAGGGGCAACCCGGTCACCCCTCCACTTT. The entire variable domain, with the rest obtained from reference TRBV7-9 and TRBJ1-6, is as follows: DTGVSQNPRHKITKRGQNVTFRCDPISEHNRLYWYRQTLGQGPEFLTYFQNEAQLEKSRLLSDRFSAERPKGSFSTLEIQRTEQGDSAMYLCSSSSTGATRSPLHFGNGTRLTVT.

With respect to this clone: One end of the junction fails to match germline, which may point to a read error. V and J are TRBV5-1 and TRBJ2-7, with D unresolved. Germline values: CDR1 SGHRS, CDR2 YFSETQ. The CDR3 loop spans 13 amino acids. This chain's CDR3 is CASSLVVGFERYF. The CDR3 region has the DNA TGCGCCAGCAGCTTGGTGGTCGGGTTCGAGCGGTACTTC.